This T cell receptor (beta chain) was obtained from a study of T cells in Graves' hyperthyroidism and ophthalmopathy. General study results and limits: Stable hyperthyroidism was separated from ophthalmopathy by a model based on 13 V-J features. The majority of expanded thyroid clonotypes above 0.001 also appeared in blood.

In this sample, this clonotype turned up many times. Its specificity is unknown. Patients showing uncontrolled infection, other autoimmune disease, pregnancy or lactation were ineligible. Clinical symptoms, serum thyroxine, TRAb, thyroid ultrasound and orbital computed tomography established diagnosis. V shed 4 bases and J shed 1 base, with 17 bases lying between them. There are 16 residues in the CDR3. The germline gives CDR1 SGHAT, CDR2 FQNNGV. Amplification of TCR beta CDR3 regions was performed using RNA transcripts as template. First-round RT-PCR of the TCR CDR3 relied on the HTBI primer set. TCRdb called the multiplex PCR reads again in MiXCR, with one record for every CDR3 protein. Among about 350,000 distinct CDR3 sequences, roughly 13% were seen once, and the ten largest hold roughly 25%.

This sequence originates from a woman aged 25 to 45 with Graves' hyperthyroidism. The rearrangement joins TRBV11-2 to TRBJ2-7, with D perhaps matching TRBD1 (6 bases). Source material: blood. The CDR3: CASSSLGGSASYEQYF. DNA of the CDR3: TGTGCCAGCAGCTCGCTAGGGGGTAGCGCTTCCTACGAGCAGTACTTC.